This T cell receptor (beta chain) was observed in a study of blood T cell repertoires in COVID-19. About the study: Italy, Spain and the United States were the sources of the convalescent and acute COVID-19 samples. Nucleic acid was either cDNA or gDNA, and it came from T cells, B-cell-depleted T cells, or PBMCs.

This clone was found once. Germline assignment: CDR1 SGHTA and CDR2 FQGNSA. Trimming removed 6 bases from V and 4 bases from J; junction bases left unmatched: 9. This CDR3 has 15 amino acids. In the original analysis: Reference gene primer amplification gave estimated nucleated cell counts. Measured with immunoSEQ multiplex PCR; TCRdb has only the in-frame clones, and not every one. V and J calls plus clone size are reproduced from that table; the DNA served to infer D and trimming. This repertoire shows roughly 57,000 clones, 80% to 95% found once; its top ten account for 15% to 20%. The sample was peripheral blood. The source of this sequence is an elderly man with acute or convalescent COVID-19. The chain employs TRBV7-2 and TRBJ1-5; 7 bases are a match to TRBD1. Here the CDR3 DNA reads TGTGCCAGCAGTCGGGACAGCCTGTTGAATCAGCCCCAGCATTTT. Translation gives CASSRDSLLNQPQHF.